One sample yielded the 19 T cell receptor beta chains listed below, sequenced in a study of T cell changes during pregnancy in multiple sclerosis (dated by TCRdb to the late 2010s). The library came from the immunoSEQ multiplex PCR assay. In its TCRdb copy, this immuneACCESS table keeps in-frame sequences only and misses some clones. Where compared with another copy, unresolved V genes explain less than half of these, and the others have no known cause. For this sample the table gives some 67,000 clones, of which approximately 91% were detected only once. The ten largest clones capture about 2.1% of the sample. This specimen was peripheral blood, taken in the first trimester of pregnancy. The receptors come from a female donor with multiple sclerosis, enrolled in a pregnancy study.

The rearrangement uses TRBV11-2 and TRBJ1-2; the match to TRBD1 covers 8 bases. The CDR3 covers 14 residues. The V gene end was trimmed by 2 bases and the J gene end by 8 bases; junction bases not matched to a gene: 7. The V gene's germline CDR1 is SGHAT and CDR2 FQNNGV. CDR3 coding DNA: TGTGCCAGCAGCTTAAGTACAGGGGGTAGAGGCTACACCTTC. It specifies CASSLSTGGRGYTF.

V and J are TRBV6-4 and TRBJ1-6; D is ambiguous. V was pared by 10 bases and J by 9 bases, with 16 bases between. The CDR3 is 13 amino acids. The germline V gene has CDR1 MRHNA and CDR2 SNTAGT. The DNA for the CDR3 is TGTGCCACTGCTCCCGAGGAAGGTTCACCCCTCCACTTT. Its translation: CATAPEEGSPLHF.

This chain links TRBV4-2 with TRBJ1-4; D remains unclear. CDR1 is LGHNA and CDR2 is YNFKEQ in the germline V gene. V dropped 2 bases and J dropped 8 bases, with 24 bases sitting between them. The CDR3 sequence is 18 residues long. CDR3 in DNA: TGTGCCAGCAGCCAATACTTACTCGCGAGGGAGAAGGCAGAAAAACTGTTTTTT. It translates to CASSQYLLAREKAEKLFF.

The chain combines TRBV19 with TRBJ1-2; D unclear. The CDR3 contains 13 residues. V was clipped by 4 bases and J by 2 bases, with 8 bases between them. The germline V gene has CDR1 LNHDA and CDR2 SQIVND (reference sequence). Here the CDR3 reads CASSTRQNYGYTF. CDR3 sequence (DNA): TGTGCCAGTAGTACTCGCCAGAACTATGGCTACACCTTC.

This clone occurred once. This sequence joins TRBV29-1 and TRBJ1-4; D is unresolved. Trimming shortened V by 8 bases and J by 13 bases, and 14 bases separated the two germline ends. Germline V gene data show CDR1 as SQVTM and CDR2 as ANQGSEA. The CDR3 length is 10 residues. The CDR3 DNA sequence: TGCAGCCCTCCTAGCAAAATACTGTTTTTT. It yields the protein CSPPSKILFF.

This chain joins TRBV5-1 and TRBJ2-5; TRBD2 is a possible D gene (6 bases). The CDR3 runs 13 residues. The V end was cut by 4 bases, the J end by 4 bases, with 11 bases between. The V gene's germline CDR1 is SGHRS and CDR2 YFSETQ. Here the CDR3 reads CASSSPGVETQYF. The CDR3 bases are TGCGCCAGCAGCAGTCCGGGGGTAGAGACCCAGTACTTC. The whole variable domain, remainder taken from reference TRBV5-1 and TRBJ2-5, is KAGVTQTPRYLIKTRGQQVTLSCSPISGHRSVSWYQQTPGQGLQFLFEYFSETQRNKGNFPGRFSGRQFSNSRSEMNVSTLELGDSALYLCASSSPGVETQYFGPGTRLLVL.

This sequence joins TRBV9 and TRBJ1-6, with D possibly TRBD1 on 5 matching bases. This CDR3 is built from 18 residues. CDR1 is SGDLS and CDR2 is YYNGEE in the germline V gene. Trimming stripped 0 bases from V and 0 bases from J, with 13 bases between. The CDR3 loop is CASSVASNGHSYNSPLHF. As DNA, the CDR3 is TGTGCCAGCAGCGTAGCTAGTAACGGACACTCCTATAATTCACCCCTCCACTTT.

The chain recombines TRBV2 with TRBJ2-7, with 11 bases matching TRBD1. The CDR3 extends over 13 amino acids. Unmatched junction bases numbered 2, after V lost 7 bases and J lost 3 bases. Germline assignment: CDR1 SNHLY and CDR2 FYNNEI. The CDR3 spells CASKGTGGYEQYF. The CDR3 nucleotides read TGTGCCAGCAAAGGGACAGGGGGCTACGAGCAGTACTTC.

This clone was found a few times. The genes are TRBV7-2 and TRBJ2-7; D is undetermined. This CDR3 contains 14 residues. The V gene lost 0 bases and the J gene lost 1 base, with 7 bases spanning the gap. The germline V gene has CDR1 SGHTA and CDR2 FQGNSA. The CDR3 reads CASSLARTSYEQYF. In DNA form, the CDR3 reads TGTGCCAGCAGCTTAGCGCGTACTTCCTACGAGCAGTACTTC.

This clone was recorded only once. The rearrangement joins TRBV6-1 to TRBJ1-2; weak D call: TRBD1 (6 bases). Trimming removed 1 base from V and 4 bases from J, with 10 bases in between. This CDR3 has 14 residues. Germline V CDR1 and CDR2: MNHNS, SASEGT. The CDR3 loop reads CASSEVRGGYGYTF. The DNA of the CDR3 is TGTGCCAGCAGTGAAGTCAGGGGCGGCTATGGCTACACCTTC.

The V and J genes are TRBV5-4 and TRBJ2-1, with TRBD2 matching 15 bases. The V segment lost 5 bases and the J segment 8 bases; nucleotides outside the gene matches: 8. The length of the CDR3 is 16 residues. The V gene's germline CDR1 is SGHNT and CDR2 YYREEE (reference sequence). DNA of the CDR3: TGTGCCAGCAGACCCCGGACTAGCGGGGGGGCGGATGAGCAGTTCTTC. Amino acid sequence: CASRPRTSGGADEQFF.

The rearrangement joins TRBV19 to TRBJ2-2; D call uncertain. The V and J ends lost 6 bases and 5 bases respectively, with 10 bases between them. The CDR3 length is 13 residues. CDR1 and CDR2 (germline): LNHDA, SQIVND (reference sequence). The CDR3 loop is CASSVTATGELFF. In DNA form, the CDR3 reads TGTGCCAGTAGCGTTACAGCTACCGGGGAGCTGTTTTTT.

This chain connects TRBV12-1 to TRBJ2-7; TRBD2, the table's D call, was not compared with the DNA. TRBV12-1 is classified as a pseudogene. This CDR3 comprises 13 residues. Here the CDR3 DNA reads TGTGCCATTGCCTGGAGGGCCAGTCACGAGCAGTACTTC. Its translation: CAIAWRASHEQYF.

This chain uses TRBV2 with TRBJ1-1; 9 bases are a match to TRBD1. Germline V lookup: CDR1 SNHLY, CDR2 FYNNEI. The ends lost 6 bases at V and 0 bases at J; junction bases unmatched: 5. This CDR3 spans 15 amino acids. The CDR3 here is CASSYNRGLNTEAFF. The CDR3 DNA is TGTGCCAGCAGCTACAACAGGGGGCTGAACACTGAAGCTTTCTTT.

The J gene is TRBJ1-4, the V gene TRBV6-1; D possibly corresponds to TRBD1 (5 bases). Trimming left V 8 bases short and J 0 bases short, with 10 bases between. The V gene's germline CDR1 is MNHNS and CDR2 SASEGT. The CDR3 contains 14 residues. The CDR3 here is CASLDRSTNEKLFF. CDR3 coding DNA: TGTGCCAGCTTAGACAGATCAACTAATGAAAAACTGTTTTTT.

The chain recombines TRBV7-9 with TRBJ2-3; D might be TRBD2 (7 bases). The CDR3 runs 16 residues. CDR1 SEHNR and CDR2 FQNEAQ come from the germline V gene (reference sequence). The ends were cut back, 5 bases at V and 4 bases at J, with 19 bases in the middle. CDR3 protein: CASSREVWGGPDTQYF. The DNA of the CDR3 is TGTGCCAGCAGCCGAGAGGTGTGGGGGGGGCCAGATACGCAGTATTTT.

This clone was detected only once. The gene calls are TRBV11-2 and TRBJ2-5; 13 nucleotides line up with TRBD2. Germline assignment: CDR1 SGHAT and CDR2 FQNNGV. The CDR3 has 16 residues. J lost 8 bases, V lost 5 bases, and 11 bases had no gene match. The CDR3 spells CASSGLAGAPYGTQYF. CDR3 bases: TGTGCCAGCAGCGGACTAGCGGGGGCCCCTTATGGAACCCAGTACTTC.

The rearrangement links TRBV5-6 to TRBJ1-5; weak D call: TRBD1 (6 bases). The CDR3 runs to 16 residues. V gave up 5 bases and J gave up 1 base, with 16 bases separating them. The V gene's germline CDR1 is SGHDT and CDR2 YYEEEE. The CDR3 spells CASSFGGGVSNQPQHF. The CDR3 DNA sequence: TGTGCCAGCAGTTTTGGAGGGGGGGTGAGCAATCAGCCCCAGCATTTT.

The chain uses TRBV4-1 and TRBJ2-3; no reliable D call. The CDR3 length is 12 residues. Trimming pared 8 bases from V and 5 bases from J, leaving 11 bases between. Germline V gene data show CDR1 as MGHRA and CDR2 as YSYEKL. CDR3 nucleotide sequence: TGCGCCAGCTCCTTCAACAGAGATACGCAGTATTTT. This codes for CASSFNRDTQYF.